Following are 21 T cell receptor beta chains from one sample sequenced in a study of blood T cell repertoires in COVID-19. The assay was immunoSEQ multiplex PCR, and TCRdb's table has in-frame clones only and misses some. The sample has some 200,000 clones; roughly 80% are singletons. The specimen was peripheral blood. The receptor set was obtained from a woman of 80 years or more with acute or convalescent COVID-19.

This rearrangement joins TRBV15 to TRBJ2-7; perhaps TRBD2 as D (6 bases). This CDR3 has 14 residues. V lost 5 bases and J 0 bases, leaving 11 bases between the germline ends. CDR1 and CDR2 from the germline V gene are LNHNV and YYDKDF (reference sequence). CDR3: CATSGWRDSYEQYF. As DNA, the CDR3 is TGTGCCACCAGCGGGTGGCGGGACTCCTACGAGCAGTACTTC.

The rearrangement joins TRBV6-5 to TRBJ2-1, with 9 positions matching TRBD2. This CDR3 spans 15 amino acids. Trimming cost V 6 bases and J 5 bases; bases outside gene matches: 8. Germline V gene data show CDR1 as MNHEY and CDR2 as SVGAGI. CDR3 coding DNA: TGTGCCAGCAGCCCACTGGCGGGAGGGCACAATGAGCAGTTCTTC. It encodes CASSPLAGGHNEQFF.

The J gene is TRBJ2-1, the V gene TRBV19; 7 nucleotides align to TRBD2. Germline V gene lookup returns CDR1 LNHDA and CDR2 SQIVND (reference sequence). The CDR3 has 17 residues. J was trimmed by 4 bases and V by 0 bases; bases with no gene match: 9. CDR3 sequence: CASSIDQTLAAYNEQFF. Written as DNA, the CDR3 is TGTGCCAGTAGTATAGATCAAACGCTAGCGGCGTACAATGAGCAGTTCTTC.

This clone was seen only once. The chain uses TRBV6-5 and TRBJ2-2; 8 positions match TRBD1. The germline V gene encodes CDR1 MNHEY and CDR2 SVGAGI. The junction had 6 bases not matched to a gene; V was cut back by 6 bases and J by 3 bases. The CDR3 extends over 15 amino acids. CDR3 in amino acids: CASRGSTGDTGELFF. The DNA for the CDR3 is TGTGCCAGCAGAGGGTCGACAGGGGACACCGGGGAGCTGTTTTTT.

This rearrangement joins TRBV6-2 or TRBV6-3 to TRBJ1-2; D unresolved. The germline V gene encodes CDR1 MNHEY and CDR2 SVGEGT. V dropped 4 bases and J dropped 0 bases, with 6 bases sitting between them. CDR3 size: 13 residues. Here the CDR3 reads CASSLRANYGYTF. The CDR3 nucleotides read TGTGCCAGCAGTTTGAGAGCTAACTATGGCTACACCTTC.

The chain combines TRBV5-1 with TRBJ2-2; TRBD1 agrees at 8 bases. This CDR3 has 14 amino acids. V shed 4 bases and J 5 bases; nucleotides not matched to a gene: 4. Germline V lookup: CDR1 SGHRS, CDR2 YFSETQ. CDR3 amino acids: CASSPRQGTGELFF. The CDR3, as DNA: TGCGCCAGCAGCCCCCGACAGGGGACCGGGGAGCTGTTTTTT.

The sample holds a few counts of this clone. The chain joins TRBV5-1 to TRBJ2-5, with 10 bases that match TRBD2. This CDR3 contains 15 residues. The germline V gene has CDR1 SGHRS and CDR2 YFSETQ. Trimming removed 0 bases from V and 3 bases from J; junction bases left unmatched: 2. The CDR3 coding sequence is TGCGCCAGCAGCTTGGGCGGGACTAGCGAAGAGACCCAGTACTTC. This translates into CASSLGGTSEETQYF.

This chain joins TRBV6-5 and TRBJ1-1; D call uncertain. The CDR3 is made up of 14 amino acids. Germline CDR1 and CDR2: MNHEY and SVGAGI. The V gene lost 5 bases and the J gene lost 0 bases, with 10 bases spanning the gap. The CDR3 loop reads CASSPGSVNTEAFF. In DNA form, the CDR3 reads TGTGCCAGCAGTCCCGGGTCAGTGAACACTGAAGCTTTCTTT.

J is TRBJ1-6 and V is TRBV5-5; 9 nucleotides line up with TRBD1. The CDR3 loop spans 15 amino acids. The ends lost 5 bases at V and 8 bases at J; junction bases unmatched: 8. Germline V gene data show CDR1 as SGHKS and CDR2 as YYEKEE (reference sequence). The CDR3 region has the DNA TGTGCCAGCAGTTCATGGACAGGGGAAGATTCACCCCTCCACTTT. It encodes CASSSWTGEDSPLHF.

The CDR3, as DNA: TGTGCCAGCGTCGACAGGGGGCTGGCCGGGGAGCTGTTTTTT. It specifies CASVDRGLAGELFF. The chain recombines TRBV2 with TRBJ2-2; 10 bases line up with TRBD1. J gave up 6 bases and V 8 bases, and 6 bases lay outside the gene matches. The CDR3 totals 14 residues. Germline V gene sequence: CDR1 SNHLY, CDR2 FYNNEI.

This rearrangement joins TRBV3-1 (or the pseudogene TRBV3-2) to TRBJ2-1; D is undetermined. The CDR3 loop spans 15 amino acids. Germline V lookup: CDR1 LGHDT, CDR2 YNNKEL (reference sequence). V was clipped by 0 bases and J by 1 base, with 7 bases between them. CDR3 sequence: CASSQDASSYNEQFF. The CDR3 nucleotides are TGTGCCAGCAGCCAAGATGCTAGTTCCTACAATGAGCAGTTCTTC.

A single count supports this clone. This chain links TRBV30 with TRBJ2-5; TRBD2 aligns across 8 bases. CDR3 length: 14 amino acids. J lost 4 bases, V lost 2 bases, and 6 bases had no gene match. Germline CDR1 GTSNPN, CDR2 SVGIG (reference sequence). Here the CDR3 reads CAWSFGGERETQYF. CDR3 DNA sequence: TGTGCCTGGAGTTTCGGGGGGGAGCGAGAGACCCAGTACTTC.

V and J are TRBV14 and TRBJ1-1; no clear D gene. The V gene's germline CDR1 is SGHDN and CDR2 FVKESK. The CDR3 loop spans 14 amino acids. V lost 1 base, J lost 2 bases, and 8 bases lay in between. DNA for the CDR3: TGTGCCAGCAGCCAAGGGCCAGGAAACACTGAAGCTTTCTTT. Protein sequence: CASSQGPGNTEAFF.

The chain joins TRBV3-1 (or the pseudogene TRBV3-2) to TRBJ2-7; D possibly corresponds to TRBD1 (5 bases). The CDR3 runs to 16 residues. Germline CDR1 is LGHDT and CDR2 is YNNKEL (reference sequence). The ends were cut back, 1 base at V and 2 bases at J, with 15 bases in the middle. The CDR3 nucleotides are TGTGCCAGCAGCCAAGGGGTCACAGGCCTAGCCTACGAGCAGTACTTC. This translates into CASSQGVTGLAYEQYF.

The chain recombines TRBV28 with TRBJ1-2; 8 bases map to TRBD1. CDR3 length equals 15 residues. With 6 bases clipped from V and 4 bases from J, the junction kept 10 bases outside the gene matches. Germline-derived CDR1 and CDR2 are MDHEN and SYDVKM. The CDR3 reads CASSLGGQGTYGYTF. CDR3 sequence (DNA): TGTGCCAGCAGCCTGGGTGGACAGGGTACCTATGGCTACACCTTC.

This chain connects TRBV11-1 to TRBJ2-1, with 12 bases lining up with TRBD1. The CDR3 totals 17 residues. Per germline, CDR1 SGHAT and CDR2 FQDESV (reference sequence). V was clipped by 0 bases and J by 5 bases; unmatched bases: 5. DNA for the CDR3: TGTGCCAGCAGCTTAGCTGGGACAGGGGGCCGGGACAATGAGCAGTTCTTC. It is translated as CASSLAGTGGRDNEQFF.

The rearrangement links TRBV4-1 to TRBJ1-1; TRBD1 matches 9 bases. V dropped 3 bases and J dropped 1; count of bases not matched to a gene: 15. Germline V gene sequence: CDR1 MGHRA, CDR2 YSYEKL. This CDR3 is 19 amino acids long. DNA for the CDR3: TGCGCCAGCAGCCAGGGGATTTTGGGGACAGGGACTAGGAACACTGAAGCTTTCTTT. Translated, it gives CASSQGILGTGTRNTEAFF.

The CDR3 loop reads CAWSVNTGAQETQYF. CDR3 coding DNA: TGTGCCTGGAGTGTTAACACAGGGGCACAGGAGACCCAGTACTTC. The V call is TRBV30, the J call TRBJ2-5; 7 bases fit TRBD1. This CDR3 has 15 residues. Germline CDR1 is GTSNPN and CDR2 is SVGIG (reference sequence). Unmatched junction bases numbered 9, after V lost 0 bases and J lost 5 bases.

The J gene is TRBJ2-3, the V gene TRBV5-4; no clear D. Germline V gene data show CDR1 as SGHNT and CDR2 as YYREEE (reference sequence). V lost 0 bases, J lost 4 bases, and 3 bases lay in between. The CDR3 loop spans 12 amino acids. CDR3 in DNA: TGTGCCAGCAGCTTGGTCGCAGATACGCAGTATTTT. This encodes CASSLVADTQYF.

V is TRBV11-1 and J is TRBJ2-5, with D perhaps matching TRBD1 (5 bases). The CDR3 covers 15 residues. Trimming removed 4 bases at V and 1 base at J, with 13 bases between. The V gene's germline CDR1 is SGHAT and CDR2 FQDESV (reference sequence). CDR3 in DNA: TGTGCCAGCAGCTCGCTGGACACAACCCAAGAGACCCAGTACTTC. It yields the protein CASSSLDTTQETQYF.

Here the CDR3 DNA reads TGTGCCACCAGTGATTTTCCCAGCAGCCCGGGGGACTATGGCTACACCTTC. It translates to CATSDFPSSPGDYGYTF. V usage is TRBV24-1 and J usage is TRBJ1-2; weak D call: TRBD1 (5 bases). V was shortened by 1 base and J by 3 bases, with 17 bases between the two germline ends. Germline V lookup: CDR1 KGHDR, CDR2 SFDVKD. The CDR3 loop spans 17 amino acids.